The 9 T cell receptor beta chains listed next were all sequenced from one sample in a study of T-cell memory formation after mild COVID-19. One entry per CDR3 protein results from TCRdb running MiXCR on the 5' RACE reads. This sample has about 560,000 distinct CDR3 sequences, with 17% found just once. Sequenced material: PBMCs or a T cell subset sorted from them (not recorded which). These receptors all stem from an adult woman who had mild COVID-19 (a few samples of this study predate the infection). Cell type and time point are not known.

This clonotype has a count of ten or more. The V call is TRBV7-3, the J call TRBJ2-1; 9 nucleotides match TRBD2. This CDR3 comprises 16 residues. From germline, CDR1 is SGHTA and CDR2 FQGTGA. After removal of 5 bases from V and 1 base from J, the junction contained 6 bases not matched to a gene. CDR3: CASSLLAGTSYNEQFF. The CDR3, as DNA: TGTGCCAGCAGCCTCCTAGCGGGGACATCCTACAATGAGCAGTTCTTC.

The chain is built from TRBV7-9 and TRBJ2-7; possible D gene TRBD2, 6 bases. The V gene lost 6 bases and the J gene lost 4 bases, with 16 bases spanning the gap. CDR1 and CDR2 (germline): SEHNR, FQNEAQ (reference sequence). This CDR3 has 14 amino acids. CDR3 in amino acids: CASRGGTTGYEQYF. The CDR3 DNA follows: TGTGCCAGCAGAGGAGGGACGACGGGTTACGAGCAGTACTTC.

This clonotype appeared a few times. V and J are TRBV20-1 and TRBJ2-2; 10 bases are a match to TRBD2. The CDR3 sequence is 15 residues long. V was pared by 3 bases and J by 3 bases, with 4 bases of the junction left unmatched. CDR1 and CDR2 from the germline V gene are DFQATT and SNEGSKA (reference sequence). The CDR3 DNA sequence: TGCAGTGCTAGGGGACTAGCGATGGACACCGGGGAGCTGTTTTTT. It is translated as CSARGLAMDTGELFF.

A few counts support this clonotype. The rearrangement joins TRBV5-1 to TRBJ2-2; the match to TRBD1 covers 9 bases. The CDR3 length is 13 residues. J lost 5 bases, V lost 10 bases, and 6 bases had no gene match. CDR1 is SGHRS and CDR2 is YFSETQ in the germline V gene. The CDR3, as DNA: TGCGCCTCTCGGGACAGGGAGACCGGGGAGCTGTTTTTT. It specifies CASRDRETGELFF.

This clonotype was detected only a few times. The J gene is TRBJ2-7, the V gene TRBV12-3 or TRBV12-4; perhaps TRBD1 as D (6 bases). CDR3 size: 17 residues. V was cut by 3 bases and J by 1 base, with 19 bases left in between. The CDR3 bases are TGTGCCAGCAGTTTTAGGGGACAAGTAGTAGCGTCCTACGAGCAGTACTTC. Translated, it gives CASSFRGQVVASYEQYF.

The sample holds one count of this clonotype. The J gene is TRBJ1-4, the V gene TRBV25-1; D is unclear. Germline loops: CDR1 MGHDK, CDR2 SYGVNS. This CDR3 is built from 12 residues. The V gene lost 6 bases and the J gene lost 8 bases, with 10 bases spanning the gap. CDR3 sequence reads: CASSIEREKLFF. CDR3 DNA: TGTGCCAGCAGCATAGAAAGGGAAAAACTGTTTTTT.

The chain couples TRBV15 to TRBJ1-1; D gene uncertain. CDR3 length: 13 residues. Germline V gene sequence: CDR1 LNHNV, CDR2 YYDKDF (reference sequence). V was trimmed by 3 bases and J by 6 bases, leaving 11 bases between them. CDR3: CATSRQRVSEAFF. The DNA of the CDR3 is TGTGCCACCAGCAGGCAGAGGGTTTCTGAAGCTTTCTTT.

This clonotype turned up a few times. The chain joins TRBV30 to TRBJ2-1, with 12 bases lining up with TRBD2. The CDR3 loop spans 16 amino acids. After removal of 4 bases from V and 0 bases from J, the junction contained 4 bases not matched to a gene. Germline V gene sequence: CDR1 GTSNPN, CDR2 SVGIG (reference sequence). This CDR3 is CAWTSGGARSYNEQFF. CDR3 sequence (DNA): TGTGCCTGGACTAGCGGGGGGGCTCGCTCCTACAATGAGCAGTTCTTC.

This clonotype occurred many times. The chain joins TRBV12-3 or TRBV12-4 to TRBJ1-2; 7 bases are shared with TRBD1. The CDR3 is 13 amino acids. Unmatched junction bases numbered 4, after V lost 5 bases and J lost 4 bases. The CDR3 here is CASSPGQSYGYTF. In DNA form, the CDR3 reads TGTGCCAGCAGTCCGGGACAGAGCTATGGCTACACCTTC.